This TCR beta chain was captured by sequencing in a study of T cell repertoires in cytomegalovirus infection. Turning to the study itself: The authors used CMV epitopes that were HLA-C-restricted (recently identified) and HLA-B-restricted (well studied). Findings and limits, study-wide: Ex vivo, HLA-C-restricted CMV-specific TCR beta clonotypes prevailed over the rest of the response. Accumulated public TCR beta family frequency recognized individuals carrying CMV together with the relevant HLA.

Comment on this clonotype: Its specificity is not known.

MiXCR, applied by TCRdb to the reads, yields one record per CDR3 protein. The table lists around 77,000 distinct CDR3 sequences, 20% to 25% of them singletons, with roughly 63% in the top ten. Sequences were derived from CD8+ T cells from cultured PBMCs, sampled from culture after CMV antigen stimulation. The source of this sequence is a human donor in good health (CMV status not recorded). Some clones in this sample may be carry-over from other donors' samples.

In nucleotides, the CDR3 is TGTGCCAGTAGTATAGCCACGTACGGAGCAAGCAATTCACCCCTCCACTTT. It codes for CASSIATYGASNSPLHF. The chain employs TRBV19 and TRBJ1-6; no clear D. V lost 1 base and J 7 bases, leaving 17 bases between the germline ends. This CDR3 contains 17 residues. Germline V lookup: CDR1 LNHDA, CDR2 SQIVND (reference sequence). The full variable domain, completed using reference TRBV19 and TRBJ1-6, is DGGITQSPKYLFRKEGQNVTLSCEQNLNHDAMYWYRQDPGQGLRLIYYSQIVNDFQKGDIAEGYSVSREKKESFPLTVTSAQKNPTAFYLCASSIATYGASNSPLHFGNGTRLTVT.